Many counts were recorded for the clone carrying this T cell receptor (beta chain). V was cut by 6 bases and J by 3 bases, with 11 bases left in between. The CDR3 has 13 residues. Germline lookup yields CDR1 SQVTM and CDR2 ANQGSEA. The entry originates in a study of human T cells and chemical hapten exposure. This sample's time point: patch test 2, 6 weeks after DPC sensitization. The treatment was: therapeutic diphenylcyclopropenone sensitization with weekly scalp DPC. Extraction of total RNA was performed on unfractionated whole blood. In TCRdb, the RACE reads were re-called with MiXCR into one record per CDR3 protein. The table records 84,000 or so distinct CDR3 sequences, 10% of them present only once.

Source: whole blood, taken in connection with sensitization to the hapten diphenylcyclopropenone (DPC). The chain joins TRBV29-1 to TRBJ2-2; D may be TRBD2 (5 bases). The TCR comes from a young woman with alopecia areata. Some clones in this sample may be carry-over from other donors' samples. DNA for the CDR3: TGCAGCGTGAAAAAGGGAGACACCGGGGAGCTGTTTTTT. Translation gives CSVKKGDTGELFF.